This passage covers 23 T cell receptor beta chains from one sample sequenced in a study of shared clonotypes between healthy human individuals. Clones were sequenced by immunoSEQ multiplex PCR, and TCRdb holds only the in-frame ones, with some missing. The sample consists of about 2 million clones, 85% to 95% of them appearing once. Sequencing input: naive CD4+ T cells sorted from blood. Subset: CD45RA+ positively selected. The receptors shown here come from a man aged 18 to 30 in good health.

The rearrangement uses TRBV4-1 and TRBJ2-7; 9 positions agree with TRBD2. The junction had 4 bases not matched to a gene; V was cut back by 1 base and J by 6 bases. Germline V gene sequence: CDR1 MGHRA, CDR2 YSYEKL. The CDR3 length is 14 residues. CDR3 nucleotides: TGCGCCAGCAGCCAAGTTAGCGGGAGTATCGAGCAGTACTTC. As protein: CASSQVSGSIEQYF.

V and J are TRBV6-5 and TRBJ2-2; D gene unclear. CDR1 and CDR2 from the germline V gene are MNHEY and SVGAGI. The CDR3 runs 11 residues. V was clipped by 6 bases and J by 7 bases, with 6 bases between them. CDR3 region: CASSSDGELFF. DNA for the CDR3: TGTGCCAGCAGCTCTGACGGGGAGCTGTTTTTT.

This rearrangement joins TRBV4-3 to TRBJ2-1; D is undetermined. Looked up from germline, CDR1 is LGHNA and CDR2 is YSLEER. V lost 0 bases and J lost 1, with 10 bases in between. This CDR3 is built from 16 residues. The CDR3 here is CASSQDGSLSYNEQFF. The DNA for the CDR3 is TGCGCCAGCAGCCAAGATGGCTCCCTGTCCTACAATGAGCAGTTCTTC.

The chain uses TRBV4-3 and TRBJ2-3, with D perhaps matching TRBD2 (5 bases). This CDR3 has 14 residues. V dropped 3 bases and J dropped 6 bases, with 13 bases sitting between them. Germline lookup yields CDR1 LGHNA and CDR2 YSLEER. The CDR3 loop is CASSHPYPGDTQYF. The CDR3 DNA follows: TGCGCCAGCAGCCATCCTTACCCGGGGGATACGCAGTATTTT.

This clone came up a few times. This chain connects TRBV19 to TRBJ1-2; D gene uncertain. Germline V gives CDR1 LNHDA, CDR2 SQIVND (reference sequence). Deletions cut 10 bases from V and 3 bases from J, with 18 bases between. CDR3 length: 14 amino acids. CDR3 in amino acids: CATMDPSGYYGYTF. As DNA, the CDR3 is TGTGCCACTATGGACCCGAGCGGGTACTATGGCTACACCTTC. Using reference TRBV19 and TRBJ1-2 for the parts outside the CDR3, the full variable domain is DGGITQSPKYLFRKEGQNVTLSCEQNLNHDAMYWYRQDPGQGLRLIYYSQIVNDFQKGDIAEGYSVSREKKESFPLTVTSAQKNPTAFYLCATMDPSGYYGYTFGSGTRLTVV.

The chain is built from TRBV19 and TRBJ2-5; 11 nucleotides match TRBD1. The V gene end was trimmed by 8 bases and the J gene end by 5 bases; junction bases not matched to a gene: 4. Germline V CDR1 and CDR2: LNHDA, SQIVND (reference sequence). The CDR3 is made up of 13 amino acids. This CDR3 reads CASRDRGKETQYF. The CDR3 nucleotides read TGTGCCAGTCGGGACAGGGGGAAGGAGACCCAGTACTTC. Full variable domain (remainder filled in from reference TRBV19 and TRBJ2-5): DGGITQSPKYLFRKEGQNVTLSCEQNLNHDAMYWYRQDPGQGLRLIYYSQIVNDFQKGDIAEGYSVSREKKESFPLTVTSAQKNPTAFYLCASRDRGKETQYFGPGTRLLVL.

The chain links TRBV5-4 to TRBJ1-3, with 8 bases identical to TRBD1. Germline CDR1 and CDR2: SGHNT and YYREEE (reference sequence). V lost 0 bases to trimming and J lost 2 bases; unmatched junction nucleotides: 1. The CDR3 runs 15 residues. DNA of the CDR3: TGTGCCAGCAGCTTGGGACAGGGGACTGGAAACACCATATATTTT. Translating gives CASSLGQGTGNTIYF.

With respect to this clone: The same CDR3 arises from other DNA sequences in this sample as well. The rearrangement links TRBV7-2 to TRBJ2-1; D possibly corresponds to TRBD2 (6 bases). The V end was cut by 0 bases, the J end by 4 bases, with 7 bases between. The CDR3 runs to 14 residues. The germline V gene has CDR1 SGHTA and CDR2 FQGNSA. The CDR3 is CASSLAGGYNEQFF. The CDR3 bases are TGTGCCAGCAGCTTAGCGGGGGGTTACAATGAGCAGTTCTTC.

This clone was seen more than once but under ten times. This sequence joins TRBV11-2 and TRBJ1-2; D gene uncertain. Looked up from germline, CDR1 is SGHAT and CDR2 is FQNNGV. CDR3 length: 14 amino acids. V dropped 1 base and J dropped 7 bases, with 13 bases sitting between them. The DNA for the CDR3 is TGTGCCAGCAGCTTAGTCCCCGGATGGGGTGGCTACACCTTC. This translates into CASSLVPGWGGYTF.

Regarding this clone: In the same sample, other DNA sequences code for this CDR3. CDR3 loop: CASSIEGSYEQYF. Written as DNA, the CDR3 is TGTGCCAGTAGTATTGAAGGATCCTACGAGCAGTACTTC. V and J are TRBV19 and TRBJ2-7; D not certain. The germline V and J ends were trimmed by 3 bases and 1 base, with 7 bases remaining between them. Germline V gene data show CDR1 as LNHDA and CDR2 as SQIVND (reference sequence). The CDR3 consists of 13 residues.

This clone has only one observation. This chain links TRBV6-5 with TRBJ2-5, with 9 bases identical to TRBD1. The end of the DNA fits TRBJ2-7 better, so the J call may be wrong. Germline V lookup: CDR1 MNHEY, CDR2 SVGAGI. The CDR3 consists of 11 residues. The CDR3 region is CASRGQGEQYF. The CDR3 coding sequence is TGTGCCAGCAGGGGACAGGGCGAGCAGTACTTC.

The chain uses TRBV28 and TRBJ2-7; 8 bases are a match to TRBD2. From germline, CDR1 is MDHEN and CDR2 SYDVKM. The CDR3 runs to 15 residues. The junction had 10 bases not matched to a gene; V was cut back by 6 bases and J by 3 bases. For the CDR3, the DNA is TGTGCCAGCAGCCTAGAGCGGGGGTTTATCTACGAGCAGTACTTC. Its translation is CASSLERGFIYEQYF.

This chain connects TRBV19 to TRBJ1-4; D unclear. This CDR3 comprises 11 residues. Trimming cost V 2 bases and J 10 bases, with 5 bases left between them. From germline, CDR1 is LNHDA and CDR2 SQIVND (reference sequence). The CDR3 bases are TGTGCCAGTAGTATAAGTGGAAAACTGTTTTTT. This encodes CASSISGKLFF. Full variable domain (remainder filled in from reference TRBV19 and TRBJ1-4): DGGITQSPKYLFRKEGQNVTLSCEQNLNHDAMYWYRQDPGQGLRLIYYSQIVNDFQKGDIAEGYSVSREKKESFPLTVTSAQKNPTAFYLCASSISGKLFFGSGTQLSVL.

The chain couples TRBV11-2 to TRBJ2-6; weak D call: TRBD2 (5 bases). Deletions cut 1 base from V and 0 bases from J, with 13 bases between. CDR3 length: 18 amino acids. Germline V CDR1 and CDR2: SGHAT, FQNNGV. CDR3 nucleotide sequence: TGTGCCAGCAGCTTAGCTTCCCTGGGGAGCTCTGGGGCCAACGTCCTGACTTTC. The encoded protein is CASSLASLGSSGANVLTF. The full variable domain, rest sourced from reference TRBV11-2 and TRBJ2-6, is EAGVAQSPRYKIIEKRQSVAFWCNPISGHATLYWYQQILGQGPKLLIQFQNNGVVDDSQLPKDRFSAERLKGVDSTLKIQPAKLEDSAVYLCASSLASLGSSGANVLTFGAGSRLTVL.

This chain uses TRBV5-1 with TRBJ2-1; possibly TRBD2 for D (5 bases). Germline lookup yields CDR1 SGHRS and CDR2 YFSETQ. Trimming left V 0 bases short and J 6 bases short, with 13 bases between. The CDR3 totals 15 residues. CDR3 nucleotide sequence: TGCGCCAGCAGCTTGGTGTCGGGGATGTCCAATGAGCAGTTCTTC. It yields the protein CASSLVSGMSNEQFF.

The chain recombines TRBV6-1 with TRBJ1-6; 9 nucleotides agree with TRBD1. CDR1 MNHNS and CDR2 SASEGT come from the germline V gene. Unmatched junction bases numbered 3, after V lost 0 bases and J lost 3 bases. The CDR3 consists of 17 residues. Written as DNA, the CDR3 is TGTGCCAGCAGTGAAGCCGGGACAGGGAGCTATAATTCACCCCTCCACTTT. Translated: CASSEAGTGSYNSPLHF.

This sequence joins TRBV25-1 and TRBJ2-3, with D unclear. This CDR3 contains 12 residues. The germline V gene has CDR1 MGHDK and CDR2 SYGVNS. V lost 5 bases, J lost 8 bases, and 11 bases lay in between. The CDR3 region has the DNA TGTGCCAGCAGTTTCGTCTCCGGTACGCAGTATTTT. Encoded protein: CASSFVSGTQYF. Full variable domain (missing parts from reference TRBV25-1 and TRBJ2-3): EADIYQTPRYLVIGTGKKITLECSQTMGHDKMYWYQQDPGMELHLIHYSYGVNSTEKGDLSSESTVSRIRTEHFPLTLESARPSHTSQYLCASSFVSGTQYFGPGTRLTVL.

The chain joins TRBV6-6 to TRBJ1-2; D uncertain. The germline V and J ends were trimmed by 5 bases and 0 bases, with 16 bases remaining between them. Germline CDR1 reads MNHNY; CDR2 reads SVGAGI (reference sequence). The CDR3 totals 16 residues. Here the CDR3 DNA reads TGTGCCAGCAGTAAATACGGACCTGGGGCTAACTATGGCTACACCTTC. Encoded protein: CASSKYGPGANYGYTF.

The chain uses TRBV4-1 and TRBJ2-3; D perhaps matches TRBD1 (6 bases). The CDR3 has 18 amino acids. The V and J ends lost 1 base and 0 bases respectively, with 17 bases between them. The germline gives CDR1 MGHRA, CDR2 YSYEKL. CDR3 nucleotides: TGCGCCAGCAGCCAAGTGCTTCCAGGGGTAGGGAGCACAGATACGCAGTATTTT. Its translation is CASSQVLPGVGSTDTQYF.

The CDR3 loop reads CAISGGRNSYEQYF. DNA for the CDR3: TGTGCCATCAGTGGGGGACGGAACTCCTACGAGCAGTACTTC. V and J are TRBV10-3 and TRBJ2-7; D could derive from TRBD1 or TRBD2 (5 bases each). The CDR3 has 14 residues. The germline CDR1 and CDR2 sequences are ENHRY and SYGVKD. The V and J ends lost 4 bases and 0 bases respectively, with 10 bases between them.

With regard to this clone: At one of its ends the junction is not consistent with the germline gene, which may arise from a read error. The V gene is TRBV30, the J gene TRBJ1-4, with 10 bases that match TRBD1. Germline-derived CDR1 and CDR2 are GTSNPN and SVGIG (reference sequence). The CDR3 has 15 residues. CDR3: CAWSGSGQGKERLFF. The CDR3 bases are TGTGCCTGGAGTGGCTCGGGACAGGGGAAAGAAAGACTGTTTTTT.

The V gene is TRBV9, the J gene TRBJ2-5; 9 nucleotides align to TRBD2. Trimming removed 0 bases from V and 4 bases from J; junction bases left unmatched: 7. The germline V gene has CDR1 SGDLS and CDR2 YYNGEE. The CDR3 runs to 16 residues. CDR3 loop: CASSVGAGGGGETQYF. The CDR3 DNA reads as TGTGCCAGCAGCGTAGGAGCGGGAGGAGGCGGAGAGACCCAGTACTTC.

V gene TRBV7-6 combines with J gene TRBJ2-1; D is ambiguous. This CDR3 has 13 residues. Between the trimmed V and J ends, which lost 5 bases and 9 bases, there was a span of 14 bases. Germline values: CDR1 SGHVS, CDR2 FNYEAQ. This chain's CDR3 is CASSPWTDSEQFF. The CDR3 DNA reads as TGTGCCAGCAGCCCTTGGACGGATAGTGAGCAGTTCTTC.